The sequence of this T cell receptor (beta chain) was determined in a study of cytomegalovirus exposure and HLA in healthy donors. The study, taken as a whole, reports: The likely explanation for a cluster of highly shared sequence variants was sequencing artifact. Later genetic work tied a missense DCLRE1C variant to beta-chain V and J trimming. Excluded were some V segments that proved indistinguishable, including TRBV6-2 and TRBV6-3. The authors reported that TCR beta sequences could predict HLA-A and HLA-B alleles. These predictions were accurate for most subjects in the first cohort.

Germline CDR1 is LGHNA and CDR2 is YSLEER. Deletions cut 1 base from V and 2 bases from J, with 14 bases between. The CDR3 has 17 amino acids. About this clone: Its antigen is not identified.

13 Jbeta primers and 60 Vbeta primers were used for the PCR. Clones were read by immunoSEQ multiplex PCR, and TCRdb kept only the in-frame ones, dropping some. In the table there are 160,000 or so clones, over 80% of which are singletons. The sequence was obtained from a man aged 50 or older in good health and CMV-seropositive. The V and J genes are TRBV4-3 and TRBJ2-2; tentative D call: TRBD2 (7 bases). Sequences were obtained from PBMCs. The DNA of the CDR3 is TGCGCCAGCAGCCAAGGATTAAGGGGGGGAAACACCGGGGAGCTGTTTTTT. Its translation is CASSQGLRGGNTGELFF.